This is a list of T cell receptor beta chains from one sample in a study of vaccination and CD4 T cells after COVID-19. TCRdb reprocessed the PCR reads with MiXCR, giving one entry per CDR3 protein. The data show under 20,000 distinct CDR3 sequences, 53% seen once. Antigens of these TCRs are unknown. The sample in question was CD4+ T cells from blood, cultured in vitro, obtained before SARS-CoV-2 vaccination. These receptors all come from a human donor who had recovered from COVID-19. Both conserved end residues are part of each CDR3. D genes are given only for firm matches. Expanded clones are given a class, and other clones once, few, many or no size at all.

V gene,clone size,CDR3 length,J gene,D gene,CDR3 DNA,CDR3 protein
TRBV7-8,-,12,TRBJ1-3,-,TGTGCCAGCAGCCACTCTGGAAACACCATATATTTT,CASSHSGNTIYF
TRBV20-1,few,13,TRBJ1-2,-,TGCAGTGCTATTCAAGGGGTGCACGATGGCTACACCTTC,CSAIQGVHDGYTF
TRBV6-2/TRBV6-3,-,14,TRBJ2-3,TRBD1,TGTGCCAGCAGGCGGACAGGGGGCACAGATACGCAGTATTTT,CASRRTGGTDTQYF
TRBV6-1,-,13,TRBJ1-1,-,TGTGCCAGCAGCCCAGGGACCAACACTGAAGCTTTCTTT,CASSPGTNTEAFF
TRBV4-1,-,14,TRBJ2-5,-,TGCGCCAGCAGCCAAGATATCCTACAAGAGACCCAGTACTTC,CASSQDILQETQYF
TRBV7-8,few,14,TRBJ1-6,TRBD1,TGTGCCAGCAGCGGACAGGGGCGTAATTCACCCCTCCACTTT,CASSGQGRNSPLHF
TRBV6-1,-,14,TRBJ2-7,TRBD2,TGTGCCAGCAGTACTAGCGCCAGGGCCTACGAGCAGTACTTC,CASSTSARAYEQYF
TRBV20-1,few,14,TRBJ2-3,TRBD2,TGCAGTGCTAGATCCCAGCGGGAGGCAGATACGCAGTATTTT,CSARSQREADTQYF
TRBV6-1,-,13,TRBJ2-7,TRBD1,TGTGCCAGCCGGGGACAGGGAACCTACGAGCAGTACTTC,CASRGQGTYEQYF
TRBV24-1,-,14,TRBJ2-3,TRBD2,TGTGCCACCAGTGGACTCGGGAGGGGAGATACGCAGTATTTT,CATSGLGRGDTQYF
TRBV24-1,-,13,TRBJ2-1,-,TGTGCCACCAGTGCGGGTGCGATCGATGAGCAGTTCTTC,CATSAGAIDEQFF
TRBV7-3,few,16,TRBJ2-2,TRBD1,TGTGCCAGCAGCTCCACAGGGGGCTATGGCACCGGGGAGCTGTTTTTT,CASSSTGGYGTGELFF
TRBV19,few,15,TRBJ1-5,-,TGTGCCAGTAGGACTAACGCGGCGGGCAATCAGCCCCAGCATTTT,CASRTNAAGNQPQHF
TRBV20-1,-,13,TRBJ1-2,-,TGCAGTGCTGGGCAGGTGGGGGGAGAGGGCTACACCTTC,CSAGQVGGEGYTF
TRBV12-3/TRBV12-4,few,13,TRBJ1-2,-,TGTGCCAGCAGCCCCGGACAGCCCTATGGCTACACCTTC,CASSPGQPYGYTF
TRBV6-1,-,13,TRBJ2-1,-,TGTGCCAGCAGTCGGGGGAACTACAATGAGCAGTTCTTC,CASSRGNYNEQFF
TRBV6-5,-,14,TRBJ2-7,-,TGTGCCAGCAGTTACGGGGGGAGGACCTACGAGCAGTACTTC,CASSYGGRTYEQYF
TRBV20-1,few,11,TRBJ2-7,-,TGCAGTGCCCATAAGTCCTACGAGCAGTACTTC,CSAHKSYEQYF
TRBV7-9,few,13,TRBJ1-2,-,TGTGCCAGCAGACTAGACACAGACTATGGCTACACCTTC,CASRLDTDYGYTF
TRBV6-5,-,12,TRBJ1-5,-,TGTGCCAGCAGTTACTCGAGTCAGCCCCAGCATTTT,CASSYSSQPQHF
TRBV20-1,-,13,TRBJ1-1,-,TGCAGTGCTAGCTTCCGGGTGAACACTGAAGCTTTCTTT,CSASFRVNTEAFF
TRBV2,few,11,TRBJ1-5,-,TGTGCCAGCAGTGAAGGTACACGCTCGCATTTT,CASSEGTRSHF
TRBV6-1,-,13,TRBJ2-7,-,TGTGCCAGCAGTAAGGTTCGATCCCACGAGCAGTACTTC,CASSKVRSHEQYF
TRBV7-8,few,16,TRBJ2-1,TRBD2,TGTGCCAGCAGCGCCCTGACTAGCGGACTCTACAATGAGCAGTTCTTC,CASSALTSGLYNEQFF
TRBV4-1,-,15,TRBJ2-2,-,TGCGCCAGCAGCTCCTATGGACGGGACATCGGGGAGCTGTTTTTT,CASSSYGRDIGELFF
TRBV10-3,-,13,TRBJ2-1,-,TGTGCCATCAGTCCTGAAAGGGGCAATGAGCAGTTCTTC,CAISPERGNEQFF
TRBV7-9,few,15,TRBJ2-5,-,TGTGCCAGCAGCTTCAAATCGCGGATAGGTGAGACCCAGTACTTC,CASSFKSRIGETQYF
TRBV6-1,-,16,TRBJ2-2,-,TGTGCCAGCAGTCCTGATACCATCGCGAACACCGGGGAGCTGTTTTTT,CASSPDTIANTGELFF
TRBV27,-,15,TRBJ2-7,TRBD1,TGTGCCAGCGGACCGAGTAGGGACAGGGCCTACGAGCAGTACTTC,CASGPSRDRAYEQYF
TRBV7-9,-,14,TRBJ2-3,-,TGTGCCAGCAGCCCAACGCCGCAGGGAGATACGCAGTATTTT,CASSPTPQGDTQYF
TRBV7-9,few,13,TRBJ2-7,-,TGTGCCAGCAGCTTAGGGAGCCTGGGGGAGCAGTACTTC,CASSLGSLGEQYF
TRBV20-1,-,12,TRBJ2-7,-,TGCAGTGCTAGGACGGCAACCTACGAGCAGTACTTC,CSARTATYEQYF
TRBV6-1,-,15,TRBJ2-5,-,TGTGCCAGCACCTACCCCGGGGGAACTCAAGAGACCCAGTACTTC,CASTYPGGTQETQYF
TRBV30,-,14,TRBJ2-5,-,TGTGCCTGGAGCAGGACAGTCCGGGGGGAGACCCAGTACTTC,CAWSRTVRGETQYF
TRBV7-2,once,15,TRBJ2-3,-,TGTGCCAGCAGCTTAGGGGTAGCGTACACAGATACGCAGTATTTT,CASSLGVAYTDTQYF
TRBV30,once,16,TRBJ2-1,-,TGTGCCTGGAGTCTGTATACGGAGGCTTCTGACAATGAGCAGTTCTTC,CAWSLYTEASDNEQFF
TRBV30,-,15,TRBJ2-5,-,TGTGCCTCCGGCAGAGGGGTCTATCCTCAAGAGACCCAGTACTTC,CASGRGVYPQETQYF
TRBV27,-,14,TRBJ1-1,-,TGTGCCAGCAGTTTTCGCCAGGGGAGAACTGAAGCTTTCTTT,CASSFRQGRTEAFF
TRBV4-1,-,15,TRBJ2-5,TRBD2,TGCGCCAGCAGCCAAACTAGCGGGAGGGAAGAGACCCAGTACTTC,CASSQTSGREETQYF
TRBV2,-,13,TRBJ1-1,-,TGTGCCAGCAGAAAAGACAGATTCACTGAAGCTTTCTTT,CASRKDRFTEAFF
TRBV7-9,-,14,TRBJ2-5,TRBD2,TGTGCCAGCAGCTCCGGACTAGCGGGAGGCCGGAAGTACTTC,CASSSGLAGGRKYF
TRBV5-1,-,16,TRBJ2-5,-,TGCGCCAGCAGCTTCGACGGACAACCACCGTCCGGGACCCAGTACTTC,CASSFDGQPPSGTQYF
TRBV7-9,-,14,TRBJ2-7,-,TGTGCCAGCAGCTCCACTCCGCATTACTACGAGCAGTACTTC,CASSSTPHYYEQYF
TRBV5-1,-,16,TRBJ2-3,-,TGCGCCAGCAGCACCCGGGGAGGAGGGGGGGCAGATACGCAGTATTTT,CASSTRGGGGADTQYF
TRBV6-4,-,15,TRBJ2-1,TRBD2,TGTGCCAGCAGTGACTCGCGCGGGAGGACAAATGAGCAGTTCTTC,CASSDSRGRTNEQFF
TRBV20-1,-,13,TRBJ2-7,-,TGCAGTGCCCGACTACCCGTCTCCTACGAGCAGTACTTC,CSARLPVSYEQYF
TRBV20-1,few,12,TRBJ2-5,-,TGCAGTGCTCCGGGGTTCCAAGAGACCCAGTACTTC,CSAPGFQETQYF
TRBV4-1,-,14,TRBJ2-7,-,TGCGCCAGCAGCCAAGAGTTTTCAGGCCAACGGCAGTACTTC,CASSQEFSGQRQYF
TRBV19,once,14,TRBJ1-1,-,TGTGCCAGTAGGAGAAACAGGGAGAACACTGAAGCTTTCTTT,CASRRNRENTEAFF
TRBV20-1,-,15,TRBJ2-7,TRBD1,TGCAGTGCCCTCGGAGGGACAGGAATCTCCTACGAGCAGTACTTC,CSALGGTGISYEQYF
TRBV2,-,14,TRBJ2-7,-,TGTGCCAGCAGACAGGGTACGGGGTCCTACGAGCAGTACTTC,CASRQGTGSYEQYF
TRBV18,-,14,TRBJ2-1,-,TGTGCCAGCTCACCACTAGATATCCGCAATGAGCAGTTCTTC,CASSPLDIRNEQFF